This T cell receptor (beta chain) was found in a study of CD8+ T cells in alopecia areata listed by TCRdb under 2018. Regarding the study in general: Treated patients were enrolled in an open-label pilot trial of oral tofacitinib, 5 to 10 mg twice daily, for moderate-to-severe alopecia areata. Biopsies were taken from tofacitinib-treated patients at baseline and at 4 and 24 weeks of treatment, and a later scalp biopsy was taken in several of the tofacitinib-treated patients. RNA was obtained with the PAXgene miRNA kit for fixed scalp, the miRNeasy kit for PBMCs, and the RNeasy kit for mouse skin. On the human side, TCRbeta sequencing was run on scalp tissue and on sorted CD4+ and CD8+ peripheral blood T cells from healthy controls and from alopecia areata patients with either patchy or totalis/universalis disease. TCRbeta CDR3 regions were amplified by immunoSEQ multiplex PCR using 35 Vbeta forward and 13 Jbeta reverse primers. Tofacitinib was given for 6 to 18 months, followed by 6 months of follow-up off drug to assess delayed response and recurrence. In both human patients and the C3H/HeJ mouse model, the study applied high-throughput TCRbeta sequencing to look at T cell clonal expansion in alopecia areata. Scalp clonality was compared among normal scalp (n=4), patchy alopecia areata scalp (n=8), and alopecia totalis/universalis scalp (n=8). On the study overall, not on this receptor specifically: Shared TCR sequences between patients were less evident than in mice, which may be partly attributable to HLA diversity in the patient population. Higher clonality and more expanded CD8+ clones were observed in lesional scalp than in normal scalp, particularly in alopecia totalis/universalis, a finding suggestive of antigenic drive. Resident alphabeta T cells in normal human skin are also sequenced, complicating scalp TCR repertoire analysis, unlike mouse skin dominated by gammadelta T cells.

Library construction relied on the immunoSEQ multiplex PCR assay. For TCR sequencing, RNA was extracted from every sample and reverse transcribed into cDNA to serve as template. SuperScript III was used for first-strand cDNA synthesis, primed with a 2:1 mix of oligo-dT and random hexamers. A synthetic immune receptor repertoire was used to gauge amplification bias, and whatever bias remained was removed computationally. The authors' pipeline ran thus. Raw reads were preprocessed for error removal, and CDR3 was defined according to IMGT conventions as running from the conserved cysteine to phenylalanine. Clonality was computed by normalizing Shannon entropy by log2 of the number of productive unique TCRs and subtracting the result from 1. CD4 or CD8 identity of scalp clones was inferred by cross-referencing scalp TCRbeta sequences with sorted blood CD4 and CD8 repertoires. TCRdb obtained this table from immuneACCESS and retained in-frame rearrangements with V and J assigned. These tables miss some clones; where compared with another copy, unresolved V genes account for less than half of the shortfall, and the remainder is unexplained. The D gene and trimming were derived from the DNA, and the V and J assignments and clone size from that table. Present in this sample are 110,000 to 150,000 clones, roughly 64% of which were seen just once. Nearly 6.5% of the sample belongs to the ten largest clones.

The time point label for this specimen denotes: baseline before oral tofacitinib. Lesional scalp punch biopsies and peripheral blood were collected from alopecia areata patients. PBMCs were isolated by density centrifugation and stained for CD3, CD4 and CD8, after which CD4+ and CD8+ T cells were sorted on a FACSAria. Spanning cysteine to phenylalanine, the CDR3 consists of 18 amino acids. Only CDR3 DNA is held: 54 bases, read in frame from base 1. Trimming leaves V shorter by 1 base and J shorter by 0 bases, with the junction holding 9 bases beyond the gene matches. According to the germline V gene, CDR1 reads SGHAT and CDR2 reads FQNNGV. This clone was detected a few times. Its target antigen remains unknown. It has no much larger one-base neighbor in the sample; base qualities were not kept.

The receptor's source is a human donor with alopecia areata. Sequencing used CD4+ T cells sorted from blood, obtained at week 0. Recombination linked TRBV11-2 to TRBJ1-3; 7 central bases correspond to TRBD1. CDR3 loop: CASSLARRGHSSGNTIYF. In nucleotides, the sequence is TGTGCCAGCAGCTTAGCTCGGAGGGGGCATTCCTCTGGAAACACCATATATTTT.